There are a few counts of the clone carrying this T cell receptor beta chain. Its cognate antigen is unknown. This entry comes from a study of CD8 T cells in ankylosing spondylitis. Findings and caveats of the study: Within ankylosing spondylitis blood, a TCR beta motif made up of roughly eight highly homologous variants appeared to be characteristic.

Trimming removed 1 base at V and 6 bases at J, with 10 bases between. The CDR3 runs to 13 residues. Germline-derived CDR1 and CDR2 are SGHTA and FQGNSA. TCRdb re-called the 5' RACE reads with MiXCR, one entry per CDR3 protein. The data show under 850,000 distinct CDR3 sequences, roughly 19% seen once. This rearrangement joins TRBV7-2 to TRBJ2-7, with D unresolved. This clonotype was obtained from a male donor with ankylosing spondylitis. The sequenced sample was blood, either unsorted or a sorted T cell fraction (not recorded which). The CDR3 bases are TGTGCCAGCAGCTTAGACTACCGAATCGAGCAGTACTTC. It specifies CASSLDYRIEQYF.